This is a list of T cell receptor beta chains from one sample in a study of metastatic and nonmetastatic thyroid tumors. TCRdb re-called the PCR reads with MiXCR. The sample lists roughly 18,000 clones; 32% were seen once. The material sequenced was adjacent normal tissue. The source of these receptors is a female donor with papillary thyroid cancer or a benign thyroid nodule (not recorded which). Some clones in this sample may be carry-over from other donors' samples. CDR3s include the opening cysteine and the closing phenylalanine or tryptophan. D genes are given only for firm matches. Expanded clones are given a class, and other clones once, few, many or no size at all.

>many|TRBJ2-1|TRBD2|TRBV19
TGTGCCAGTAGTATCTACTCTAGCGGGGGGCCGAGCTCCTACAATGAGCAGTTCTTC
CASSIYSSGGPSSYNEQFF
>once|TRBJ2-7|NA|TRBV7-2
TGTGCCAGCAGCTTATTGCTACCTCCTCCTACGAAGGTGACGCAGTACTTC
CASSLLLPPPTKVTQYF
>NA|TRBJ1-2|NA|TRBV27
TGTGCCAGCAGTTTCTCGGACGGCCTTGGTTACACCTTC
CASSFSDGLGYTF
>NA|TRBJ2-2|NA|TRBV11-2
TGTGCCAGCAGCTTAGGCCGGGGAGGGGGCACCGGGGAGCTGTTTTTT
CASSLGRGGGTGELFF
>many|TRBJ2-3|NA|TRBV7-9
TGTGCCAGCAGCTTAGAATCAGGCACAGATACGCAGTATTTT
CASSLESGTDTQYF
>few|TRBJ2-1|TRBD2|TRBV11-3
TGTGCCAGCAGCTTAGTTGTGGGACTAGCGGGGGCGGACTACAATGAGCAGTTCTTC
CASSLVVGLAGADYNEQFF
>NA|TRBJ1-1|NA|TRBV6-1
TGTGCCAGCAGTGAAGTGCCAGGGGACACTGAAGCTTTCTTT
CASSEVPGDTEAFF
>many|TRBJ1-1|NA|TRBV12-5
TGTGCTAGTGGTTTGGCCATTCACTTGGAGAACACTGAAGCTTTCTTT
CASGLAIHLENTEAFF
>NA|TRBJ2-1|NA|TRBV28
TGTGCCAGCAGTGGGGGAGGGGGGGCAGGGGTCTACAATGAGCAGTTCTTC
CASSGGGGAGVYNEQFF
>NA|TRBJ2-3|TRBD2|TRBV13
TGTGCCAGCAGGCGCGGGGGGGCCCGGAGCACAGATACGCAGTATTTT
CASRRGGARSTDTQYF
>NA|TRBJ2-1|TRBD1|TRBV20-1
TGCAGTGCTAACAATCTCGGGACAGGGATAATTGAGCAGTTCTTC
CSANNLGTGIIEQFF
>many|TRBJ2-5|NA|TRBV29-1
TGCAGCGTTGAAGGGGGGGGCACTCGCGGAGAGACCCAGTACTTC
CSVEGGGTRGETQYF
>NA|TRBJ2-1|NA|TRBV15
TGTGCCACCAGCAGAGGGGACGGACCTACCCGGGACAATGAGCAGTTCTTC
CATSRGDGPTRDNEQFF
>medium-sized|TRBJ1-5|NA|TRBV6-1
TGTGCCAGCAGTGAACCTGGGATTAGCAATCAGCCCCAGCATTTT
CASSEPGISNQPQHF
>few|TRBJ2-7|NA|TRBV6-1
TGTGCCAGCAGCCCAAGCGCTACCTACGAGCAGTACTTC
CASSPSATYEQYF
>few|TRBJ1-1|NA|TRBV2
TGTGCCAGCAGGGGTCAAATGAACACTGAAGCTTTCTTT
CASRGQMNTEAFF
>NA|TRBJ2-1|NA|TRBV6-4
TGTGCCAGCAGTGAGAGGGGAGGGGACACTACCAATGAGCAGTTCTTC
CASSERGGDTTNEQFF